The present T cell receptor beta chain was sequenced within a study of regulatory T cells in long-lasting Graves disease. Study findings and constraints: Persistent Graves' patients showed less TCR diversity than newly diagnosed ones. With a small sample size, accuracy may have been reduced. Analyses excluded thyroid tissue, covering peripheral blood alone.

This CDR3 comprises 16 residues. CDR1 is SEHNR, CDR2 FQNEAQ, per germline (reference sequence). The sample's time point: persistent/refractory GD, antithyroid drugs over 5 years with positive TRAb. Extracted PBMC RNA gave rise to the TCR library. A volume of 7 to 9 milliliters of peripheral blood was collected in EDTA tubes. Arm-PCR of CDR3 regions with iRepertoire HTBI primers generated TCR beta libraries. TCRdb passed the multiplex PCR reads through MiXCR, listing each CDR3 protein once. The profile covers around 400,000 distinct CDR3 sequences, with roughly 25% appearing a single time and approximately 28% taken by the ten largest. Concerning this clonotype itself: No antigen is known for it. The junction and the germline gene differ at one end; a read error may be behind it.

The chain carries TRBV7-9 and TRBJ2-2; TRBD2 matches at 12 bases. The origin of this receptor is a woman aged 40-49 years with Graves disease. The sample consisted of peripheral blood mononuclear cells (PBMCs), taken when the disease was refractory, from a patient treated with antithyroid drugs. The DNA for the CDR3 is TGTGCCAGCAGCCCTGGACTAGCGGGAATCACCGGGGAGCTGGTTTTT. Translated: CASSPGLAGITGELVF.